The source of this TCR beta chain is a study of vaccination and CD4 T cells after COVID-19. Study as a whole: The convalescent population consisted of six males and four females, two of whom were of Hispanic ethnicity. Overlapping peptides covering the spike proteins of SARS-CoV-2, HCoV-NL63, HCoV-OC43 and HCoV-229E were added to stimulate cells. Post-vaccine sample collection happened at a median of about ten weeks after dose two, ranging 14 to 241.

Time point here: late sampling 161 to 241 days after vaccination in three convalescent patients. The treatment was: roughly ten-day PBMC culture with coronavirus spike peptide pools or control peptides (ViraFEST assay). ViraFEST sequenced TCRs after peptide-pool expansion of antigen-specific T cells. Scientists ran DNA taken from cultured CD4+ T cells through the Oncomine TCR Beta short-read assay for sequencing. A single record per CDR3 protein comes from TCRdb applying MiXCR to the PCR reads. The data show some 21,000 distinct CDR3 sequences, 46% seen once. Details on this clonotype: As yet, its antigen is unknown.

Germline V gives CDR1 LNHDA, CDR2 SQIVND (reference sequence). V dropped 11 bases and J dropped 5 bases, with 18 bases sitting between them. This CDR3 has 13 amino acids. The chain couples TRBV19 to TRBJ1-2, with D possibly TRBD1 on 5 matching bases. Sequenced material: CD4+ T cells from blood, cultured in vitro, taken about 7 months after SARS-CoV-2 vaccination. The sequence was obtained from a human donor who had recovered from COVID-19. In DNA form, the CDR3 reads TGTGCCGCTAACCAGGGCGGAAGATATGGCTACACCTTC. Amino acid sequence: CAANQGGRYGYTF.